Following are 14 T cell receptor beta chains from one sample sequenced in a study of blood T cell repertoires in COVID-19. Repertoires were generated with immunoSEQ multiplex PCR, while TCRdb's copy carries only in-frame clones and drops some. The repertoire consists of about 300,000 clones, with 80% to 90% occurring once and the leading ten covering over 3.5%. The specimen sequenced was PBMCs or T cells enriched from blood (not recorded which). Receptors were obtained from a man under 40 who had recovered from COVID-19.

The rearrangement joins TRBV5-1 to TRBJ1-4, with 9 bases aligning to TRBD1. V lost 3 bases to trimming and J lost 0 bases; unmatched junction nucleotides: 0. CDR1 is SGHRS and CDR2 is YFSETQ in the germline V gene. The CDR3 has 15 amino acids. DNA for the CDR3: TGCGCCAGCAGCTGGACAGGGGCAACTAATGAAAAACTGTTTTTT. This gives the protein CASSWTGATNEKLFF.

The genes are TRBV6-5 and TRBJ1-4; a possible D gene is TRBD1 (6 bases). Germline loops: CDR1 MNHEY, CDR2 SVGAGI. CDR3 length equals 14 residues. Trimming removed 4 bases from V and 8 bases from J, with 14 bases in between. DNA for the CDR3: TGTGCCAGCAGTTTACAGGGATTCCGCGAAAAACTGTTTTTT. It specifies CASSLQGFREKLFF.

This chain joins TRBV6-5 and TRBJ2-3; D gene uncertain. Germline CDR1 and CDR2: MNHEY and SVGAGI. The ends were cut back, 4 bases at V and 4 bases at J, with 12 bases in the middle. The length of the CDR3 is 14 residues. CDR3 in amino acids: CASSLDGVADTQYF. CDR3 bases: TGTGCCAGCAGTTTGGATGGAGTCGCAGATACGCAGTATTTT.

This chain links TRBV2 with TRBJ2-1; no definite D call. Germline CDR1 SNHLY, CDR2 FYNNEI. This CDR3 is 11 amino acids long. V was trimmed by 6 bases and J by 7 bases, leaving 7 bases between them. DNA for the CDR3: TGTGCCAGCAGGGGCCCGAATGAGCAGTTCTTC. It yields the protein CASRGPNEQFF.

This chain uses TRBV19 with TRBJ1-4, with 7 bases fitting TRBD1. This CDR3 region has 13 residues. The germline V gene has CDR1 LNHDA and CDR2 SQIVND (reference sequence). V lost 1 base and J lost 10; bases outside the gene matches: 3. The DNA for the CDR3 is TGTGCCAGTAGTATAGCGCAGGGGGGAAAACTGTTTTTT. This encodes CASSIAQGGKLFF.

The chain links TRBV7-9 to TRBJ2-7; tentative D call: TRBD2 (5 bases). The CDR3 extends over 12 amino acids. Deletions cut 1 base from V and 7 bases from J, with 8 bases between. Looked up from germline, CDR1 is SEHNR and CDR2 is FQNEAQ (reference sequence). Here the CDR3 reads CASSLVRGEQYF. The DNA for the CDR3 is TGTGCCAGCAGCTTAGTTCGAGGGGAGCAGTACTTC.

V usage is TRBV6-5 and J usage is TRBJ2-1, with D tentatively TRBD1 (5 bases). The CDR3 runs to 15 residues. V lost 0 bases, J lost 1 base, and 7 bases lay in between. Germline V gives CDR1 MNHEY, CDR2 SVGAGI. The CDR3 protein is CASSYSKGSYNEQFF. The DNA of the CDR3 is TGTGCCAGCAGTTACTCGAAGGGGTCCTACAATGAGCAGTTCTTC.

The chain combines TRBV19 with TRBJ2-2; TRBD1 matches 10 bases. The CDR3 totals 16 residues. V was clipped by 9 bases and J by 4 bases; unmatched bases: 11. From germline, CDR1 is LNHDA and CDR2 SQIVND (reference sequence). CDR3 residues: CASKSPGTGVTGELFF. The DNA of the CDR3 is TGTGCCAGCAAAAGTCCCGGGACAGGGGTCACCGGGGAGCTGTTTTTT.

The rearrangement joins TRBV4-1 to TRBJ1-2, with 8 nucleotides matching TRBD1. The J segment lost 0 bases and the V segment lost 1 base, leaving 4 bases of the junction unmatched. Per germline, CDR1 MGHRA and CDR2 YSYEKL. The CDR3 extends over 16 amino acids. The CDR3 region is CASSQVADRANYGYTF. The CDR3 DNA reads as TGCGCCAGCAGCCAAGTCGCGGACAGGGCTAACTATGGCTACACCTTC.

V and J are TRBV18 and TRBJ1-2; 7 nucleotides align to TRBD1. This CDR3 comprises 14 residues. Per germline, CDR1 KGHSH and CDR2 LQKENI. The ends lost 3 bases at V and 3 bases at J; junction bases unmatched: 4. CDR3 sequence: CASSPDRRDYGYTF. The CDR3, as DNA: TGTGCCAGCTCACCGGACAGGCGTGACTATGGCTACACCTTC.

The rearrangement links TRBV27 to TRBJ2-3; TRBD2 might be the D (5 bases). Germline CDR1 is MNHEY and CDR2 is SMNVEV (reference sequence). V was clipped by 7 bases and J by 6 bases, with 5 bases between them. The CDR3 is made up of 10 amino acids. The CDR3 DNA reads TGTGCCAGCACGGGGGATACGCAGTATTTT. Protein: CASTGDTQYF.

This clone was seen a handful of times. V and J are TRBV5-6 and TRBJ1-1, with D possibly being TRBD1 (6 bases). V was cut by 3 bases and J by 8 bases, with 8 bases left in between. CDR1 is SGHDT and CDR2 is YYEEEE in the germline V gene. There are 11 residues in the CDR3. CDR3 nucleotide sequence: TGTGCCAGCAGCTACAGGGTCGAAGCTTTCTTT. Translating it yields CASSYRVEAFF.

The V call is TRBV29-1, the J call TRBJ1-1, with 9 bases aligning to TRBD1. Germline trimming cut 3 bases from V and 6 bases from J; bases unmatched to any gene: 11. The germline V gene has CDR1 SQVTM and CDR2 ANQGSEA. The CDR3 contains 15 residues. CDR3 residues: CSVDAGTGRSSEAFF. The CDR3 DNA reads TGCAGCGTTGACGCCGGGACAGGGCGTTCCTCTGAAGCTTTCTTT. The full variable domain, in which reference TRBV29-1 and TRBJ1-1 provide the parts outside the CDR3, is SAVISQKPSRDICQRGTSLTIQCQVDSQVTMMFWYRQQPGQSLTLIATANQGSEATYESGFVIDKFPISRPNLTFSTLTVSNMSPEDSSIYLCSVDAGTGRSSEAFFGQGTRLTVV.

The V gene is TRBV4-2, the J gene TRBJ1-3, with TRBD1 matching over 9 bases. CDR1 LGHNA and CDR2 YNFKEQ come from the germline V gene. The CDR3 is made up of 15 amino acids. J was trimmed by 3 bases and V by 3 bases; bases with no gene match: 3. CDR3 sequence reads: CASSQGGQGGNTIYF. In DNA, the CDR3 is TGTGCCAGCAGCCAGGGGGGACAGGGTGGAAACACCATATATTTT.